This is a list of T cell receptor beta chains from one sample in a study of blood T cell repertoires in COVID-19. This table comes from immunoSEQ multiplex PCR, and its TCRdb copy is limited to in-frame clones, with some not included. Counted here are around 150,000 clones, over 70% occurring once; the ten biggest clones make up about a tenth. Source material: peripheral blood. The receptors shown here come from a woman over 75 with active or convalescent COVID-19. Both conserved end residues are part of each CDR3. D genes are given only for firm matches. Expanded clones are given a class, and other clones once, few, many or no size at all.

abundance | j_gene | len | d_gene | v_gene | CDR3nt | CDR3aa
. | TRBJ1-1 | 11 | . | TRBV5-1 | TGCGCCAGCCAATCGAACACTGAAGCTTTCTTT | CASQSNTEAFF
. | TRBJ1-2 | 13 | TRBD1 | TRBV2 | TGTGCCAATACACAGGGGTTCAACTATGGCTACACCTTC | CANTQGFNYGYTF
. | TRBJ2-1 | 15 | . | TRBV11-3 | TGTGCCAGCAGCCTAACCAGGGGCGGGGGAGGAGAGCAGTTCTTC | CASSLTRGGGGEQFF
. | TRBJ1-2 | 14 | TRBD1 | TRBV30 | TGTGCCTGGATGTCACAGGGGGCGCGAAGTGGCTACACCTTC | CAWMSQGARSGYTF
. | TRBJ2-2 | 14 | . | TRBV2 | TGTGCCAGCAGGGAGATCGCGAACACCGGGGAGCTGTTTTTT | CASREIANTGELFF
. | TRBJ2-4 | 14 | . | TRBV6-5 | TGTGCCAGCAGTTACACAACACACGATTTAATTCAGTACTTC | CASSYTTHDLIQYF
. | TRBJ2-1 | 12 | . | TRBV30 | TGTGCCTGGACCCCTACCACCAATGAGCAGTTCTTC | CAWTPTTNEQFF
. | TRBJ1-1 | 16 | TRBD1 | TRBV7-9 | TGTGCCAGCAGCGCCCGGACAGGGAGGGGGAACACTGAAGCTTTCTTT | CASSARTGRGNTEAFF
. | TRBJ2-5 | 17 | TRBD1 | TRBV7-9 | TGTGCCAGCATCCTTAGCCCACGACAGGGGAGAGGAGAGACCCAGTACTTC | CASILSPRQGRGETQYF
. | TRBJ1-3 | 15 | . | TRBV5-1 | TGCGCCAGCAGCCTGAACGGGGGGCAGGGAAACACCATATATTTT | CASSLNGGQGNTIYF
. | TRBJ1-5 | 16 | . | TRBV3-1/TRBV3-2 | TGTGCCAGCAGCCAAGGCCGCGGGGTATTCAATCAGCCCCAGCATTTT | CASSQGRGVFNQPQHF
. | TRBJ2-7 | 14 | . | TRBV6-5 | TGTGCCAGCAGTTCCCCTGGCAGGGGCTACGAGCAGTACTTC | CASSSPGRGYEQYF
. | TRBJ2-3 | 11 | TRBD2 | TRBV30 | TGTAGTTGCGGGGGGAGAGATACGCAGTATTTT | CSCGGRDTQYF
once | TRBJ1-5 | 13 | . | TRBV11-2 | TGTGCCAGCAGCTTAGACAGGGGTCAGCCCCAGCATTTT | CASSLDRGQPQHF
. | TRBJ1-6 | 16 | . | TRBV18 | TGTGCCAGCTCACCACCGGGGGCGCGAAATAATTCACCCCTCCACTTT | CASSPPGARNNSPLHF
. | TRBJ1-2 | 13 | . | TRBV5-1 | TGCGCCAGCAGCTTGGACAGCTTCTATGGCTACACCTTC | CASSLDSFYGYTF
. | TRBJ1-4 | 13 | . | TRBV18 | TGTGCCAGCTCACCGCAGGGTTCTGAAAAACTGTTTTTT | CASSPQGSEKLFF
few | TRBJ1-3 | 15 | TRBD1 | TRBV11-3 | TGTGCCAGCAGCCAGGACAGGGGAGGAGGAAACACCATATATTTT | CASSQDRGGGNTIYF
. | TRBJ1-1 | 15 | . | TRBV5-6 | TGTGCCAGCAGCTTGCGGGGGTCTATGAACACTGAAGCTTTCTTT | CASSLRGSMNTEAFF
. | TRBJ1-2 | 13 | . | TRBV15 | TGTGCCACCAGCCAGGAGGGAAACTATGGCTACACCTTC | CATSQEGNYGYTF
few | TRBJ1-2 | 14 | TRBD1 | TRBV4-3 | TGCGCCAGCAGCCAGGGGACAGGGGGCTCTGGCTACACCTTC | CASSQGTGGSGYTF
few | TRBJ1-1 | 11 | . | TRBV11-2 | TGTGCCAGCAGCCTAAGTATTCGGGCTTTCTTT | CASSLSIRAFF
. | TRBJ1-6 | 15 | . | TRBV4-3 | TGCGCCAGCAGCCAAGACTCCGCCTATAATTCACCCCTCCACTTT | CASSQDSAYNSPLHF
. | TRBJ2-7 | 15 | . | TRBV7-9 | TGTGCCAGCAGCTTAGCGGCCAGCGGTGCCTACGAGCAGTACTTC | CASSLAASGAYEQYF
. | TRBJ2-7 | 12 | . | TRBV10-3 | TGTGCCATCAGAAAGGGGGATTACGAGCAGTACTTC | CAIRKGDYEQYF
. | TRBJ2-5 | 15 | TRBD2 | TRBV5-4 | TGTGCCAGCAGCTGGGGACTAGCGGAGACGGAGACCCAGTACTTC | CASSWGLAETETQYF
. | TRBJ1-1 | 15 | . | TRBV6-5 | TGTGCCAGCAGGGGACGTCAGGGGCTGGGCACTGAAGCTTTCTTT | CASRGRQGLGTEAFF
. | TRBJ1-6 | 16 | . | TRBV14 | TGTGCCAGCAGCCAACACCCGACTGAACCATCCTCACCCCTCCACTTT | CASSQHPTEPSSPLHF
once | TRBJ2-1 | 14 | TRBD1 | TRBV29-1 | TGCAGCGTAGTACAGGGGTTTACAAACAATGAGCAGTTCTTC | CSVVQGFTNNEQFF
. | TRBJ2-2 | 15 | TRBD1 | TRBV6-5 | TGTGCCAGCAGTTACTCTGGACAGGGGGCCGGGGAGCTGTTTTTT | CASSYSGQGAGELFF
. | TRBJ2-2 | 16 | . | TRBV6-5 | TGTGCCAGCAGTTACTCGAGCAGGGGACACACCGGGGAGCTGTTTTTT | CASSYSSRGHTGELFF
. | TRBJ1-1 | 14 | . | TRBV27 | TGTGCCAGCAGCCCATCCCGGGGTCACACTGAAGCTTTCTTT | CASSPSRGHTEAFF
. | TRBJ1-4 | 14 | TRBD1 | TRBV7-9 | TGTGCCAGCAGCTTGGGACAGGGCGCTAAAAAACTGTTTTTT | CASSLGQGAKKLFF
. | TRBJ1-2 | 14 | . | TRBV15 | TGTGCCACCAGCGTACTTCAGGGAAACTATGGCTACACCTTC | CATSVLQGNYGYTF
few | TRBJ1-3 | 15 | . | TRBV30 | TGTGCCTGGAGTTCTCAGGGCGCAGCTGGAAACACCATATATTTT | CAWSSQGAAGNTIYF
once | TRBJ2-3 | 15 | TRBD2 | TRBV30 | TGTGCCTGGAGTCCTAGCGGGGGGGTGGGAGATACGCAGTATTTT | CAWSPSGGVGDTQYF
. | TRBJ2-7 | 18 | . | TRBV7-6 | TGTGCCAGCAGCCTACGCTCCCCCGAACAGGGTTTGGTCTACGAGCAGTACTTC | CASSLRSPEQGLVYEQYF
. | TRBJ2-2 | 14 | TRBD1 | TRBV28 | TGTGCCAGCGGGACAGGGTGGGACACCGGGGAGCTGTTTTTT | CASGTGWDTGELFF
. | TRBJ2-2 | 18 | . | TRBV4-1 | TGCGCCAGCAGCCAAGAAGGTCTACAGGCGAAAGGGACCGGGGAGCTGTTTTTT | CASSQEGLQAKGTGELFF
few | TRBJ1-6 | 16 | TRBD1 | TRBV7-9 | TGTGCCAGCCGGCAGGCAGGGGGCCCCTATAATTCACCCCTCCACTTT | CASRQAGGPYNSPLHF
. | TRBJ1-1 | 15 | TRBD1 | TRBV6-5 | TGTGCCAGCAGTTACGTGGAGACAGGGACCCCTGAAGCTTTCTTT | CASSYVETGTPEAFF
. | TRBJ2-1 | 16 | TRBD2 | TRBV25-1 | TGTGCCAGCAGTGAAAGTGGGCCTAGCGGGTGGAATGAGCAGTTCTTC | CASSESGPSGWNEQFF
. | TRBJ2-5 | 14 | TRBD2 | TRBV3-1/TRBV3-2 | TGTGCCAGCAGCCGCGGACTAGCGGGGACCGCGAGCTACTTC | CASSRGLAGTASYF
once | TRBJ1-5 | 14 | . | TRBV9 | TGTGCCAGCAGCGTAGGGGCTGGCAATCAGCCCCAGCATTTT | CASSVGAGNQPQHF
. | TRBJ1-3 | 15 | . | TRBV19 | TGTGCCAGTAGTGCCCCAGGATGGTCCGGAAACACCATATATTTT | CASSAPGWSGNTIYF
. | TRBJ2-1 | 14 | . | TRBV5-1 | TGCGCCAGCAGCCAAGCGCCTTCCTACAATGAGCAGTTCTTC | CASSQAPSYNEQFF
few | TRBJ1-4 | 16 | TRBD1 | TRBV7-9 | TGTGCCAGCAGCCCACCCGCCGGGACAGGGCCTGAAAAACTGTTTTTT | CASSPPAGTGPEKLFF
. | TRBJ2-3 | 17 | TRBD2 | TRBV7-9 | TGTGCCAGCAGCTTAGAACGGAGCGGGGGCTCCACAGATACGCAGTATTTT | CASSLERSGGSTDTQYF
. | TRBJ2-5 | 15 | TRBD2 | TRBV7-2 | TGTGCCAGCAGCTCTAAACTAGCGGGGGGGGAGACCCAGTACTTC | CASSSKLAGGETQYF
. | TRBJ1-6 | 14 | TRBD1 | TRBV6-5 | TGTGCCAGCAGCCCCGGGACAGGGGCTCTGGCCCTCCACTTT | CASSPGTGALALHF
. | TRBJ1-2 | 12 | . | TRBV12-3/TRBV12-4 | TGTGCCAGCAGTTCCAGGGGTTATGGCTACACCTTC | CASSSRGYGYTF
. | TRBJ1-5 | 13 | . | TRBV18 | TGTGCCAGCTCAACTCAGGGAGGCCAGCCCCAGCATTTT | CASSTQGGQPQHF